A single sample gave rise to the 17 T cell receptor beta chains below, sequenced in a study of Tregs in tolerant kidney transplant recipients. Assay used: immunoSEQ multiplex PCR; TCRdb lists only in-frame clones, some missing. The data contain just under 65,000 clones, roughly 98% of them singletons. The sample was Tregs from blood, taken before the transplant. These receptors all stem from a human donor who received a combined kidney and bone marrow transplant.

In its sample, this clone was seen once. The chain combines TRBV5-4 with TRBJ1-3, with a possible D match to TRBD1 (5 bases). The V end lost 2 bases, the J end lost 9 bases, and 15 bases lay between the germline ends. CDR1 SGHNT and CDR2 YYREEE come from the germline V gene (reference sequence). The CDR3 sequence is 14 residues long. The CDR3 reads CASSLRGGIGTIYF. Here the CDR3 DNA reads TGTGCCAGCAGCTTACGGGGGGGGATTGGCACCATATATTTT.

The V and J genes are TRBV5-6 and TRBJ2-2, with TRBD1 matching over 7 bases. Germline V gives CDR1 SGHDT, CDR2 YYEEEE. The CDR3 totals 15 residues. The ends lost 0 bases at V and 6 bases at J; junction bases unmatched: 5. The CDR3 nucleotides read TGTGCCAGCAGCTTGGGAGGCAGGGGGTCCGGGGAGCTGTTTTTT. Translated: CASSLGGRGSGELFF.

The rearrangement uses TRBV18 and TRBJ1-4; possibly TRBD1 for D (5 bases). Germline V gives CDR1 KGHSH, CDR2 LQKENI. The germline V and J ends were trimmed by 5 bases and 0 bases, with 13 bases remaining between them. This CDR3 has 16 residues. CDR3 residues: CASSRPTDSTNEKLFF. In DNA form, the CDR3 reads TGTGCCAGCTCAAGGCCGACAGATTCAACTAATGAAAAACTGTTTTTT.

The rearrangement joins TRBV21-1 to TRBJ1-1. TRBV21-1 is listed as a pseudogene. The CDR3 is made up of 12 amino acids. The CDR3, as DNA: TGTGCCAGCAGCATGAGCCCCCCTGAAGCTTTCTTT. Its translation: CASSMSPPEAFF.

CDR3: CASSINPSGRAGYEQFF. CDR3 bases: TGCGCCAGCAGCATCAACCCAAGCGGGAGGGCCGGGTATGAGCAGTTCTTC. This rearrangement joins TRBV5-1 to TRBJ2-1, with 10 bases that match TRBD2. With V trimmed by 4 bases and J by 8 bases, 15 bases remained unmatched. The V gene's germline CDR1 is SGHRS and CDR2 YFSETQ. The CDR3 contains 17 residues.

J is TRBJ1-2 and V is TRBV7-9; a weak D match, TRBD1 (6 bases). The V and J ends lost 0 bases and 8 bases respectively, with 16 bases between them. The germline gives CDR1 SEHNR, CDR2 FQNEAQ (reference sequence). This CDR3 is 15 amino acids long. CDR3 sequence (DNA): TGTGCCAGCAGCTTAGCTAGGGGGGGCGCCCGCGGCTACACCTTC. This sequence encodes CASSLARGGARGYTF.

The chain couples TRBV2 to TRBJ2-2; tentative D call: TRBD2 (5 bases). The CDR3 consists of 14 residues. V lost 6 bases and J 7 bases, leaving 15 bases between the germline ends. The germline V gene encodes CDR1 SNHLY and CDR2 FYNNEI. CDR3 sequence (DNA): TGTGCCAGCAGACGAGATAGCGACCTCGGGGAGCTGTTTTTT. Protein: CASRRDSDLGELFF.

This clone was observed once. V usage is TRBV7-3 and J usage is TRBJ2-1; 7 positions match TRBD1. The CDR3 covers 15 residues. V was clipped by 5 bases and J by 6 bases; unmatched bases: 10. CDR1 is SGHTA and CDR2 is FQGTGA in the germline V gene. The CDR3 reads CASSMSGTVSNEQFF. CDR3 DNA sequence: TGTGCCAGCAGCATGTCCGGGACAGTAAGCAATGAGCAGTTCTTC.

This chain connects TRBV7-2 to TRBJ2-7, with 10 positions matching TRBD2. With V trimmed by 5 bases and J by 4 bases, 8 bases remained unmatched. This CDR3 region has 15 residues. CDR1 and CDR2 from the germline V gene are SGHTA and FQGNSA. This CDR3 reads CASSIRAGGKYEQYF. CDR3 sequence (DNA): TGTGCCAGCAGCATCCGAGCGGGAGGGAAATACGAGCAGTACTTC.

This sequence joins TRBV19 and TRBJ2-2; 8 bases are shared with TRBD1. Germline V CDR1 and CDR2: LNHDA, SQIVND (reference sequence). Losses at the gene ends were 3 bases for V and 1 base for J; bases not matched to a gene: 7. CDR3 length equals 17 residues. The chain's CDR3 is CASSIGQGARNTGELFF. CDR3 nucleotide sequence: TGTGCCAGTAGTATCGGTCAGGGGGCAAGGAACACCGGGGAGCTGTTTTTT.

This clone appeared once. The V call is TRBV18, the J call TRBJ2-5; 7 bases line up with TRBD1. CDR3 length equals 13 residues. CDR1 is KGHSH, CDR2 LQKENI, per germline. Trimming took 5 bases from V and 2 from J; bases not matched to a gene: 2. This chain's CDR3 is CASSIQGQETQYF. The CDR3 coding sequence is TGTGCCAGCTCAATACAGGGGCAAGAGACCCAGTACTTC. Using reference TRBV18 and TRBJ2-5 for the parts outside the CDR3, the full variable domain is NAGVMQNPRHLVRRRGQEARLRCSPMKGHSHVYWYRQLPEEGLKFMVYLQKENIIDESGMPKERFSAEFPKEGPSILRIQQVVRGDSAAYFCASSIQGQETQYFGPGTRLLVL.

The sample holds one count of this clone. The rearrangement links TRBV7-2 to TRBJ2-5; 15 bases are shared with TRBD2. Trimming took 5 bases from V and 5 from J; bases not matched to a gene: 15. The CDR3 consists of 19 residues. Germline V gives CDR1 SGHTA, CDR2 FQGNSA. The DNA for the CDR3 is TGTGCCAGCAGCCCAGGGGGCTGGACTAGCGGGGGGGCCCGGGAGACCCAGTACTTC. This codes for CASSPGGWTSGGARETQYF.

The genes are TRBV14 and TRBJ2-7; possible D gene TRBD1, 6 bases. The V end was cut by 4 bases, the J end by 1 base, with 17 bases between. CDR1 is SGHDN and CDR2 is FVKESK in the germline V gene. The CDR3 runs 16 residues. CDR3 coding DNA: TGTGCCAGCAGCCGTCTTACAGGGAAAGTGTCCTACGAGCAGTACTTC. Translation gives CASSRLTGKVSYEQYF.

The chain is built from TRBV5-1 and TRBJ2-1; D ambiguous. The CDR3 covers 12 residues. Between the trimmed V and J ends, which lost 4 bases and 12 bases, there was a span of 14 bases. In germline, CDR1 is SGHRS, CDR2 YFSETQ. CDR3 region: CASSVASVGQFF. DNA for the CDR3: TGCGCCAGCAGCGTAGCCTCAGTGGGGCAGTTCTTC. The full variable domain, rest sourced from reference TRBV5-1 and TRBJ2-1, is KAGVTQTPRYLIKTRGQQVTLSCSPISGHRSVSWYQQTPGQGLQFLFEYFSETQRNKGNFPGRFSGRQFSNSRSEMNVSTLELGDSALYLCASSVASVGQFFGPGTRLTVL.

This chain connects TRBV18 to TRBJ2-5, with 7 bases that match TRBD2. The ends lost 3 bases at V and 2 bases at J; junction bases unmatched: 0. Germline CDR1 and CDR2: KGHSH and LQKENI. The CDR3 has 13 residues. The DNA of the CDR3 is TGTGCCAGCTCACCGGGACTACAAGAGACCCAGTACTTC. Translation gives CASSPGLQETQYF.

The chain uses TRBV18 and TRBJ1-2, with TRBD1 as a possible D gene (6 bases). The germline V and J ends were trimmed by 3 bases and 2 bases, with 10 bases remaining between them. Germline V lookup: CDR1 KGHSH, CDR2 LQKENI. This CDR3 comprises 14 residues. CDR3 in amino acids: CASSPRQENYGYTF. DNA for the CDR3: TGTGCCAGCTCACCGCGACAGGAGAACTATGGCTACACCTTC.

This chain links TRBV5-1 with TRBJ2-7; D is possibly TRBD2 (5 bases). The germline V gene encodes CDR1 SGHRS and CDR2 YFSETQ. The CDR3 length is 14 residues. Trimming removed 4 bases from V and 7 bases from J, with 18 bases in between. As DNA, the CDR3 is TGCGCCAGCAGCCTCGGACTGATCCCTCTAGAGCAGTACTTC. Translated: CASSLGLIPLEQYF.